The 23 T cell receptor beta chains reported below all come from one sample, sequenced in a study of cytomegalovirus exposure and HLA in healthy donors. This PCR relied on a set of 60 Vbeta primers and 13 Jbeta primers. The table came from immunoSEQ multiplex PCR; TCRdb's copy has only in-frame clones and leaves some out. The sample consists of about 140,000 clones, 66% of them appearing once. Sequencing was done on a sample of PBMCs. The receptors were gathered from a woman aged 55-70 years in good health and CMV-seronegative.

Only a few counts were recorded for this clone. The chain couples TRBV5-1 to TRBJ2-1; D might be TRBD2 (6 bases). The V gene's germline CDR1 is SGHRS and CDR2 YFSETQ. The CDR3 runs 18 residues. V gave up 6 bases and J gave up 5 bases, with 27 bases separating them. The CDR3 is CASTFVGGFRDRHNEQFF. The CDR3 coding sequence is TGCGCCAGCACCTTTGTGGGGGGTTTCCGGGACCGACACAATGAGCAGTTCTTC.

The CDR3 loop is CASSPVGGTEAFF. The DNA for the CDR3 is TGTGCCAGTAGTCCAGTAGGGGGCACTGAAGCTTTCTTT. The V gene is TRBV19, the J gene TRBJ1-1; perhaps TRBD1 as D (6 bases). V was trimmed by 5 bases and J by 4 bases, leaving 11 bases between them. The CDR3 runs to 13 residues. CDR1 and CDR2 from the germline V gene are LNHDA and SQIVND (reference sequence). The full variable domain, with the rest looked up from reference TRBV19 and TRBJ1-1, is DGGITQSPKYLFRKEGQNVTLSCEQNLNHDAMYWYRQDPGQGLRLIYYSQIVNDFQKGDIAEGYSVSREKKESFPLTVTSAQKNPTAFYLCASSPVGGTEAFFGQGTRLTVV.

CDR3 sequence: CASSRRGGEETQYF. CDR3 DNA: TGCGCCAGCAGCCGCCGCGGGGGGGAAGAGACCCAGTACTTC. The V and J genes are TRBV5-1 and TRBJ2-5, with 9 positions matching TRBD2. CDR3 length: 14 residues. V gave up 4 bases and J gave up 3 bases; unmatched junction bases: 4. Germline V lookup: CDR1 SGHRS, CDR2 YFSETQ. Variable domain in full (rest from reference TRBV5-1 and TRBJ2-5): KAGVTQTPRYLIKTRGQQVTLSCSPISGHRSVSWYQQTPGQGLQFLFEYFSETQRNKGNFPGRFSGRQFSNSRSEMNVSTLELGDSALYLCASSRRGGEETQYFGPGTRLLVL.

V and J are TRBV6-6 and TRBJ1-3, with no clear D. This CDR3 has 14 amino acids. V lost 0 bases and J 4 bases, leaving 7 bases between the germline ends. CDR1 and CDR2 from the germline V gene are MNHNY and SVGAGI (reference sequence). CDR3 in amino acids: CASSYSEWGNTIYF. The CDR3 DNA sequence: TGTGCCAGCAGTTACTCGGAGTGGGGAAACACCATATATTTT.

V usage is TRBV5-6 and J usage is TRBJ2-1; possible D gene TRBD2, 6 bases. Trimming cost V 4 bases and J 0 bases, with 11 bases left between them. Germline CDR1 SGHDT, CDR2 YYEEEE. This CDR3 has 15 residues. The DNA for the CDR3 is TGTGCCAGCAGCGGCGGACTACGCTCCTACAATGAGCAGTTCTTC. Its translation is CASSGGLRSYNEQFF. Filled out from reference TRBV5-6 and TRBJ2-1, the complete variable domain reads DAGVTQSPTHLIKTRGQQVTLRCSPKSGHDTVSWYQQALGQGPQFIFQYYEEEERQRGNFPDRFSGHQFPNYSSELNVNALLLGDSALYLCASSGGLRSYNEQFFGPGTRLTVL.

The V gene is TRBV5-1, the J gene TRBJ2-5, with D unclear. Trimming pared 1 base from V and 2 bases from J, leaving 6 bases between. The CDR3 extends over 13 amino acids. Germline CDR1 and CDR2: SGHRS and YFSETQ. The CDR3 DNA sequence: TGCGCCAGCAGCTTGCAGGATCAAGAGACCCAGTACTTC. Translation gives CASSLQDQETQYF.

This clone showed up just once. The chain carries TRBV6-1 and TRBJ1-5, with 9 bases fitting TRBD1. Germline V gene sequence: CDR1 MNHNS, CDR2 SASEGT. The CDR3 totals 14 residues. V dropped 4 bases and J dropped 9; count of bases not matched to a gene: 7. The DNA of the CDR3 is TGTGCCAGCAGTGGTGGACAGGGGCCCCGGCCCCAGCATTTT. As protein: CASSGGQGPRPQHF.

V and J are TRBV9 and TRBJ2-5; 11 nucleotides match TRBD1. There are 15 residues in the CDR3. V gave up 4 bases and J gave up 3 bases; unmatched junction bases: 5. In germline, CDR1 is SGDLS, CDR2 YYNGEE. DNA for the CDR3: TGTGCCAGCAGCCCTCGGACAGGGGGCAAAGAGACCCAGTACTTC. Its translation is CASSPRTGGKETQYF.

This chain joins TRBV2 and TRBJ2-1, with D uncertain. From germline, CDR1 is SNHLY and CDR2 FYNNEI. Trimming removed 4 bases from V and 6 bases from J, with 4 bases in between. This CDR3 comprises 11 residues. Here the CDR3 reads CASSASNEQFF. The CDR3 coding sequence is TGTGCCAGCAGTGCCAGCAATGAGCAGTTCTTC. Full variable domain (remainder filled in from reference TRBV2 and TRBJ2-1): EPEVTQTPSHQVTQMGQEVILRCVPISNHLYFYWYRQILGQKVEFLVSFYNNEISEKSEIFDDQFSVERPDGSNFTLKIRSTKLEDSAMYFCASSASNEQFFGPGTRLTVL.

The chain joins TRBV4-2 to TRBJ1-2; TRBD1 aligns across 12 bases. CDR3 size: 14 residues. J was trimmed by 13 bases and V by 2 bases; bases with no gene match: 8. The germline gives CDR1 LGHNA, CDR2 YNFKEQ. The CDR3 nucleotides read TGTGCCAGCAGCCAATTCGGGACAGGGGGCGTAGGCACCTTC. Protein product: CASSQFGTGGVGTF.

The CDR3 here is CASSSGWDRGNGYTF. DNA of the CDR3: TGTGCCAGCAGCTCCGGTTGGGACAGGGGTAATGGCTACACCTTC. V is TRBV7-9 and J is TRBJ1-2; 10 bases agree with TRBD1. CDR1 is SEHNR and CDR2 is FQNEAQ in the germline V gene (reference sequence). V gave up 4 bases and J gave up 6 bases; unmatched junction bases: 8. CDR3 length: 15 residues. Full variable domain (rest looked up from reference TRBV7-9 and TRBJ1-2): DTGVSQNPRHKITKRGQNVTFRCDPISEHNRLYWYRQTLGQGPEFLTYFQNEAQLEKSRLLSDRFSAERPKGSFSTLEIQRTEQGDSAMYLCASSSGWDRGNGYTFGSGTRLTVV.

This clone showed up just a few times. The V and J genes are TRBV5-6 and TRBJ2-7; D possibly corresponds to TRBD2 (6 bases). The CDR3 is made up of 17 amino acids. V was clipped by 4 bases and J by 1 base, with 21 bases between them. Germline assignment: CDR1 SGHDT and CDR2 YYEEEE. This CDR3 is CASSAIRDSGRSYEQYF. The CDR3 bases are TGTGCCAGCAGCGCTATCCGGGACTCCGGACGATCCTACGAGCAGTACTTC.

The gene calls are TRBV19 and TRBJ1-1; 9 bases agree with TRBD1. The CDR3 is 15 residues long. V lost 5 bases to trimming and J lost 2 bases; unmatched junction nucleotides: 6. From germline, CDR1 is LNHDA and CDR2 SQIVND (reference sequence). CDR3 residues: CASSPGTGHNTEAFF. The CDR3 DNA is TGTGCCAGTAGTCCCGGGACAGGGCACAACACTGAAGCTTTCTTT.

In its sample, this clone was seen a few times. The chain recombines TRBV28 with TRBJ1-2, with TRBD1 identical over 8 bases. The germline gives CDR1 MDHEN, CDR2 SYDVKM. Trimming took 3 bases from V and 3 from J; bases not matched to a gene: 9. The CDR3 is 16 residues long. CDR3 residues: CASSFRQGKLDYGYTF. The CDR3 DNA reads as TGTGCCAGCAGTTTCCGACAGGGGAAACTGGACTATGGCTACACCTTC.

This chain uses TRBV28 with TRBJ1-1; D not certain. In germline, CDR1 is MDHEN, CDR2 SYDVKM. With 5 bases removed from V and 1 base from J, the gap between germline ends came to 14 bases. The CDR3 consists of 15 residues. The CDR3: CASSTRRSANTEAFF. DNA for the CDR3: TGTGCCAGCAGTACGCGCCGTTCCGCGAACACTGAAGCTTTCTTT.

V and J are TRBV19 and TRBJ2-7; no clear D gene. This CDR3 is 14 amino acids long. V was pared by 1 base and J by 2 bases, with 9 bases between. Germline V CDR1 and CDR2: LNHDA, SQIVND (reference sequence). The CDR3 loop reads CASSIVAGPYEQYF. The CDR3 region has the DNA TGTGCCAGTAGTATAGTAGCTGGCCCCTACGAGCAGTACTTC.

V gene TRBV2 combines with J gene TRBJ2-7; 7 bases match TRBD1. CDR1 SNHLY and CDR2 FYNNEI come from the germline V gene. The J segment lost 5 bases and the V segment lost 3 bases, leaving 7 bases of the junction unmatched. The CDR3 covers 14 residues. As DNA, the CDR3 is TGTGCCAGCAGTGAGACAGGGTATGCCCACGAGCAGTACTTC. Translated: CASSETGYAHEQYF.

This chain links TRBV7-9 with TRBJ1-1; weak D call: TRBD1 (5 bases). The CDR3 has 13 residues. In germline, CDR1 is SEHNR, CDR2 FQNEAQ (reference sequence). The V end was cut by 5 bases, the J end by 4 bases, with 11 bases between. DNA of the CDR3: TGTGCCAGCAGCCCCCCGGGGGGCACTGAAGCTTTCTTT. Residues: CASSPPGGTEAFF. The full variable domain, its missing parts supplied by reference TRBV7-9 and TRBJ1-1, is DTGVSQNPRHKITKRGQNVTFRCDPISEHNRLYWYRQTLGQGPEFLTYFQNEAQLEKSRLLSDRFSAERPKGSFSTLEIQRTEQGDSAMYLCASSPPGGTEAFFGQGTRLTVV.

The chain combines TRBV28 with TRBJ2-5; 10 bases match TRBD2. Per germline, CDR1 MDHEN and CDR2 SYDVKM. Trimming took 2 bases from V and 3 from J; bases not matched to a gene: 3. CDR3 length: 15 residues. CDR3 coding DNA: TGTGCCAGCAGTTTACGCCTAGCGGGAGAAGAGACCCAGTACTTC. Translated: CASSLRLAGEETQYF.

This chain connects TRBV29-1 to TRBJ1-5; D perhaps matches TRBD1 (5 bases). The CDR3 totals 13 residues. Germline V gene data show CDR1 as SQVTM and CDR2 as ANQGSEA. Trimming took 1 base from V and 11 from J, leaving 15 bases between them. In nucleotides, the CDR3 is TGCAGCGTTGAAGTGCGTCCGGGAGGGGCCCAGCATTTT. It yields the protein CSVEVRPGGAQHF.

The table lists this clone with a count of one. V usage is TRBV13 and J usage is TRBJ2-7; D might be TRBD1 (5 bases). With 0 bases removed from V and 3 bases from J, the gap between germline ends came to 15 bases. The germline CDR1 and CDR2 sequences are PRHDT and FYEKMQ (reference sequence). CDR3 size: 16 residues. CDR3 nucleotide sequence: TGTGCCAGCAGCTTAGGTATAACAGGCCGTGTCTACGAGCAGTACTTC. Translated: CASSLGITGRVYEQYF.

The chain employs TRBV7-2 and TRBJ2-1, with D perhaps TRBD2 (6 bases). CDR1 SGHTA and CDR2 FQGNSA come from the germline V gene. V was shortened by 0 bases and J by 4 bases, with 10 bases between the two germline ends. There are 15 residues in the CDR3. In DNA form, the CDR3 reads TGTGCCAGCAGCTTAGCGCCGGGAGCTTACAATGAGCAGTTCTTC. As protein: CASSLAPGAYNEQFF. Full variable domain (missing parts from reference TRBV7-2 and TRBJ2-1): GAGVSQSPSNKVTEKGKDVELRCDPISGHTALYWYRQSLGQGLEFLIYFQGNSAPDKSGLPSDRFSAERTGGSVSTLTIQRTQQEDSAVYLCASSLAPGAYNEQFFGPGTRLTVL.

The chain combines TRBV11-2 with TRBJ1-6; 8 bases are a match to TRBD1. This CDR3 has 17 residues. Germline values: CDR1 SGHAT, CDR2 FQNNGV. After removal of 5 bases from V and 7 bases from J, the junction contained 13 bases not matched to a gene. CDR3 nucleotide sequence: TGTGCCAGCAGCCTACTCCCGACAGGGGTTCAGAATTCACCCCTCCACTTT. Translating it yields CASSLLPTGVQNSPLHF. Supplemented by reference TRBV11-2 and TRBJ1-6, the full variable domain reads EAGVAQSPRYKIIEKRQSVAFWCNPISGHATLYWYQQILGQGPKLLIQFQNNGVVDDSQLPKDRFSAERLKGVDSTLKIQPAKLEDSAVYLCASSLLPTGVQNSPLHFGNGTRLTVT.